This T cell receptor beta chain was obtained from a study of vaccination effects on CD4 cells after COVID-19. Study context: Using viral peptide pools, the ViraFEST assay grew out antigen-specific CD4+ T cells prior to sequencing.

Subsequent to a culture period of roughly 11 days, CD4+ T cells were isolated. Vaccinated recipients, who were negative for nucleocapsid antibodies, had no history of SARS-CoV-2 infection. Researchers swapped half the medium for IL-2 medium on both days 3 and 7. V shed 4 bases and J shed 5 bases, with 13 bases lying between them. Germline V gene data show CDR1 as MDHEN and CDR2 as SYDVKM. The CDR3 totals 14 residues. Sequencing used immunoSEQ multiplex PCR; TCRdb keeps in-frame clones, though not all of them. The data show more than 30,000 clones, 65% to 85% seen once. Note on this clone: As yet, its antigen is unknown.

The chain carries TRBV28 and TRBJ2-3; D is perhaps TRBD2 (5 bases). The sequence derives from a human donor who received a COVID-19 vaccine. The material sequenced was CD4+ T cells from PBMCs cultured without peptide, taken before COVID-19 vaccination. This CDR3 is CASSSSGRRDTQYF. CDR3 nucleotide sequence: TGTGCCAGCAGTTCTAGTGGGAGACGAGATACGCAGTATTTT.